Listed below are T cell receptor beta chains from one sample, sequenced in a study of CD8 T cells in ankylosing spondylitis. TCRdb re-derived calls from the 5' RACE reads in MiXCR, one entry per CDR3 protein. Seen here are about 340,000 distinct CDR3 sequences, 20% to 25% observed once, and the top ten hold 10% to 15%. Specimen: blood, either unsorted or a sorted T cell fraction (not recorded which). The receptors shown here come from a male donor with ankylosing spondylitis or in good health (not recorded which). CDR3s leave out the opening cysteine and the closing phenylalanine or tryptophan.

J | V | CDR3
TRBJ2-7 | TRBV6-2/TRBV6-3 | ASSDSGEQY
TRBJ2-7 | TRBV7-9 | ASSSRDKSYEQY
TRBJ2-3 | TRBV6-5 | ASSFRLEGNTDTQY
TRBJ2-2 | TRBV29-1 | SVGSDTGELF
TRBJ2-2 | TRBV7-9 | ASSSDRAPRGELF
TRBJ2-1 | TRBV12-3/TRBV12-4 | ASSIPAGSSYNEQF
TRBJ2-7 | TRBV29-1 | SVKVMGSYEQY
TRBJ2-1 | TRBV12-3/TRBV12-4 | ASTTGTSGGEYNEQF
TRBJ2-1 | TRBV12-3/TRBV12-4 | ASSSGLAYNEQF
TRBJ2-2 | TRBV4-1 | ASSQSPPGLADTGELF
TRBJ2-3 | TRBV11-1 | ASSPPRASGAEWPNTQY
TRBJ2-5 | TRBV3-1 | ASSQGVHTETQY
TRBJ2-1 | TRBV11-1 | ASSLVFSDLSSYNEQF